This TCR beta chain came from a study of CXCR3-negative and CXCR3-positive naive CD8 T cells. TRB cDNA was prepared as libraries by UMI-labeled 5' RACE. TCRdb reprocessed the 5' RACE reads, keeping one entry per CDR3 protein, no DNA. This sample's table has 130,000 to 150,000 distinct CDR3 sequences. This CDR3 is 15 amino acids long. The germline CDR1 and CDR2 sequences are MNHEY and SVGAGI. Whole-study findings and limits: Similar TRBV-TRBJ usage was seen in naive cells (both CXCR3-negative and CXCR3-positive), but memory cells differed. Hydrophobicity was higher for TRB CDR3s found in CXCR3-positive naive cells than in CXCR3-negative naive cells.

Remarks on this clonotype: Its antigen is undetermined.

This TCR was recovered from a human donor in good health. Some clones in this sample may be carry-over from other donors' samples. This chain links TRBV6-5 with TRBJ2-1; TCRdb indicates TRBD1, and absent DNA this call remains unverified. Sequencing was done on a sample of naive CXCR3+ CD8+ T cells from blood. Subset indicated: CD45RO-CCR7+CD27+CD95- naive CD8+ T cells expressing CXCR3 (TNR3+). The CDR3 here is CASSYFQGEAHEQFF.